The rows below give T cell receptor beta chains drawn from one sample of a study of T cells in Graves' hyperthyroidism and ophthalmopathy. TCRdb called the multiplex PCR reads again in MiXCR, with one record for every CDR3 protein. The sample yields some 620,000 distinct CDR3 sequences, around 15% seen once. The sample taken for sequencing was blood. The origin of the receptors is a woman aged 30 to 39 with Graves' hyperthyroidism. Each CDR3 is given with its conserved first and last residue. A D gene is named only where the DNA matches it firmly. Some rows mark clone size as missing; the rest say once, few, many or name a class of expanded clone.

d_call,clone_size,j_call,v_call,cdr3_aa,cdr3_nt
.,.,TRBJ2-7,TRBV20-1,CSAPGVAYEQYF,TGCAGTGCCCCCGGCGTTGCCTACGAGCAGTACTTC
.,few,TRBJ1-1,TRBV6-1,CASSSYTWDTEAFF,TGTGCCAGCAGTTCTTATACCTGGGACACTGAAGCTTTCTTT
TRBD2,.,TRBJ2-3,TRBV5-4,CASSLETSGRRSTDTQYF,TGTGCCAGCAGCTTGGAGACTAGCGGGAGGAGGAGCACAGATACGCAGTATTTT
.,many,TRBJ1-1,TRBV28,CASSLTTGPEAFF,TGTGCCAGCAGTTTAACGACAGGCCCTGAAGCTTTCTTT
TRBD1,many,TRBJ2-2,TRBV24-1,CATSDPTGDRVSGNTGELFF,TGTGCCACCAGTGATCCCACCGGGGACAGGGTATCTGGGAACACCGGGGAGCTGTTTTTT
.,.,TRBJ1-3,TRBV6-1,CVSRPQTGFSGNTIYF,TGTGTCAGCAGACCTCAGACGGGCTTTTCTGGAAACACCATATATTTT
.,.,TRBJ2-5,TRBV5-6,CASSLEGMRQETQYF,TGTGCCAGCAGCTTGGAGGGTATGAGACAAGAGACCCAGTACTTC
TRBD2,.,TRBJ2-1,TRBV27,CATLLYSGINEQFF,TGTGCCACCCTCCTCTATAGCGGGATCAATGAGCAGTTCTTC
.,few,TRBJ2-7,TRBV7-9,CASSFRDLAGYEQYF,TGTGCCAGCAGCTTCCGGGACCTCGCTGGGTACGAGCAGTACTTC
.,many,TRBJ2-7,TRBV12-3/TRBV12-4,CASSSDPGGQGEQYF,TGTGCCAGCAGTTCAGATCCTGGCGGGCAGGGGGAGCAGTACTTC
TRBD1,.,TRBJ1-2,TRBV28,CASSLPGTGNRNYGYTF,TGTGCCAGCAGCCTCCCCGGGACAGGGAATCGTAACTATGGCTACACCTTC
.,few,TRBJ2-1,TRBV29-1,CSVPNKNEQFF,TGCAGCGTCCCGAATAAAAATGAGCAGTTCTTC
.,many,TRBJ2-7,TRBV5-5,CASSLRGTTYEQYF,TGTGCCAGCAGCTTGAGGGGTACAACCTACGAGCAGTACTTC
.,many,TRBJ2-7,TRBV13,CASSPPDRPYEQYF,TGTGCCAGCAGCCCTCCGGACAGACCCTACGAGCAGTACTTC
.,.,TRBJ2-1,TRBV4-2,CASSQDIGDEGNEQFF,TGTGCCAGCAGCCAAGATATTGGAGACGAGGGCAATGAGCAGTTCTTC
.,many,TRBJ2-1,TRBV28,CASRSYVTSYNEQFF,TGTGCCAGCAGGTCGTACGTAACCTCCTACAATGAGCAGTTCTTC
.,many,TRBJ2-1,TRBV2,CASSRRGSRASYNEQFF,TGTGCCAGCAGTCGACGAGGGTCAAGGGCCTCCTACAATGAGCAGTTCTTC
TRBD1,many,TRBJ1-4,TRBV2,CASRGQEGFEKLFF,TGTGCCAGCAGAGGACAGGAAGGATTTGAAAAACTGTTTTTT
TRBD2,.,TRBJ2-1,TRBV13,CASSSGLAGVLRYNEQFF,TGTGCCAGCAGCTCGGGACTAGCGGGAGTTTTACGTTACAATGAGCAGTTCTTC
TRBD1,many,TRBJ2-7,TRBV27,CASSRDRGYEQYF,TGTGCCAGCAGTCGGGACAGGGGGTACGAGCAGTACTTC